The clone carrying this T cell receptor (beta chain) was recorded many times. The data are from a study of T-cell reconstitution after alpha-beta-depleted transplantation in children. Germline-derived CDR1 and CDR2 are SEHNR and FQNEAQ (reference sequence). J was trimmed by 6 bases and V by 4 bases; bases with no gene match: 6. This CDR3 region has 14 residues. Library preparation (for TCRbeta) was performed with unique molecular identifiers. TCRdb recomputed calls from the PCR reads with MiXCR, one row per CDR3 protein. The sample lists about 17,000 distinct CDR3 sequences; 4.5% to 6.5% were seen once.

The source material was PBMCs, sampled before TCRalphabeta/CD19-depleted stem cell transplant. The sequence derives from a boy under 18 with acute lymphoblastic leukemia, due to receive a stem cell transplant. The chain couples TRBV7-9 to TRBJ1-1; the match to TRBD1 covers 9 bases. Written as DNA, the CDR3 is TGTGCCAGCAGCTCCGGGACAGGGTGGCCTGAAGCTTTCTTT. Translating it yields CASSSGTGWPEAFF.